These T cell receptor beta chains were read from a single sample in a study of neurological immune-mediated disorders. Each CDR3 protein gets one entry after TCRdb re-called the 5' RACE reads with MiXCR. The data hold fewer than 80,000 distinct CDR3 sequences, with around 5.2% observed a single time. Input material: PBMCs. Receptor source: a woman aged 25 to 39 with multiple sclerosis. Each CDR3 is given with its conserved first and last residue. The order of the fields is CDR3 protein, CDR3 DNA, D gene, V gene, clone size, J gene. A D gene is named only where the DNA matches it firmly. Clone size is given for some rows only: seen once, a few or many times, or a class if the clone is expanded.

CASSQGRAPTLFGQYF	TGTGCCAGCAGCCAAGGAAGAGCGCCCACCCTTTTTGGGCAGTACTTC	-	TRBV14	many	TRBJ2-7
CAISEGTPNTEAFF	TGTGCCATCAGTGAGGGGACCCCGAACACTGAAGCTTTCTTT	-	TRBV10-3	many	TRBJ1-1
CSVAVRETQYF	TGCAGTGTCGCGGTGAGAGAGACCCAGTACTTC	-	TRBV20-1	many	TRBJ2-5
CASRRGGGTEAFF	TGTGCCAGCAGGCGGGGGGGTGGCACTGAAGCTTTCTTT	-	TRBV27	many	TRBJ1-1
CATGAGQDRVNTEAFF	TGTGCCACGGGGGCGGGACAGGATCGGGTGAACACTGAAGCTTTCTTT	TRBD1	TRBV10-3	many	TRBJ1-1
CASSEYNHGTGMAIQYF	TGTGCCAGCAGTGAATATAACCACGGGACAGGGATGGCCATTCAGTACTTC	TRBD1	TRBV25-1	many	TRBJ2-4
CASSLLSWDEQFF	TGTGCCAGCAGTTTACTAAGTTGGGATGAGCAGTTCTTC	-	TRBV12-3/TRBV12-4	many	TRBJ2-1
CATSPRTEEKLFF	TGTGCCACCAGCCCCCGGACAGAAGAAAAACTGTTTTTT	-	TRBV15	many	TRBJ1-4
CASSPSDNEPSYEQYF	TGTGCCAGCAGTCCCAGCGATAACGAGCCTTCCTACGAGCAGTACTTC	-	TRBV12-3/TRBV12-4	many	TRBJ2-7
CASSPRGGPYGYTF	TGTGCCAGCAGCCCAAGGGGGGGGCCCTATGGCTACACCTTC	-	TRBV7-9	many	TRBJ1-2
CASSQVPGVEAKKIQYF	TGCGCCAGCAGCCAGGTTCCAGGGGTGGAAGCCAAAAAAATTCAGTACTTC	-	TRBV4-1	-	TRBJ2-4